This is a list of T cell receptor beta chains from one sample in a study of CD8 T cells in Susac syndrome. TCRdb called the immunoSEQ multiplex PCR reads again in MiXCR, with one record for every CDR3 protein. The table lists some 110,000 distinct CDR3 sequences, around 92% of them singletons, with 0.093% in the top ten. What was sequenced was CD4+ T cells from PBMCs. The receptor set was obtained from a human donor with multiple sclerosis. The CDR3 runs from the conserved cysteine through the conserved F or W. The D gene is left open where the match is weak. Only part of the rows carry a size: once, few, many, or a class if the clone is expanded.

D gene	V gene	clone size	J gene	CDR3 length	CDR3 protein	CDR3 DNA
NA	TRBV12-3/TRBV12-4	NA	TRBJ2-5	12	CASSISTETQYF	TGTGCCAGCAGTATCTCGACAGAGACCCAGTACTTC
NA	TRBV20-1	NA	TRBJ1-2	10	CSAPRDGYTF	TGCAGTGCCCCCCGGGATGGCTACACCTTC
NA	TRBV20-1	NA	TRBJ2-7	12	CSARLGPHEQYF	TGCAGTGCTAGACTCGGCCCTCACGAGCAGTACTTC
NA	TRBV20-1	NA	TRBJ2-7	13	CSARKQLGYEQYF	TGCAGTGCTAGAAAACAATTAGGGTACGAGCAGTACTTC
TRBD2	TRBV12-3/TRBV12-4	NA	TRBJ2-1	15	CASSSGTSAYNEQFF	TGTGCCAGCAGCTCCGGGACTAGCGCTTACAATGAGCAGTTCTTC
NA	TRBV20-1	NA	TRBJ2-1	15	CSAPSGGGHAHEQFF	TGCAGTGCTCCCTCCGGAGGGGGCCATGCCCATGAGCAGTTCTTC
NA	TRBV29-1	NA	TRBJ2-1	9	CSVEGGGFF	TGCAGCGTTGAAGGAGGGGGGTTCTTC
NA	TRBV30	NA	TRBJ1-2	12	CAWNPGLNGYTF	TGTGCCTGGAATCCGGGTTTGAATGGCTACACCTTC
NA	TRBV2	once	TRBJ1-2	15	CASRLASGLNYGYTF	TGTGCCAGCAGACTAGCTTCAGGGTTGAACTATGGCTACACCTTC
NA	TRBV6-5	NA	TRBJ2-5	13	CASHSGSYLPQYF	TGTGCCAGCCACTCAGGGTCCTACCTACCCCAGTACTTC
NA	TRBV7-9	once	TRBJ1-3	16	CASSLAQANSGNTIYF	TGTGCCAGCAGCTTAGCGCAGGCCAACTCTGGAAACACCATATATTTT
NA	TRBV5-1	NA	TRBJ2-6	18	CASSFQPSSVSGANVLTF	TGCGCCAGCAGCTTTCAGCCTTCCTCCGTCTCTGGGGCCAACGTCCTGACTTTC
NA	TRBV5-4	NA	TRBJ2-3	15	CASTPLADRTDTQYF	TGTGCCAGCACCCCCTTGGCGGACCGCACAGATACGCAGTATTTT
NA	TRBV6-6	NA	TRBJ1-2	12	CACRGNLEGYTF	TGTGCCTGTCGGGGGAATTTGGAGGGCTACACCTTC
NA	TRBV18	NA	TRBJ2-1	16	CASSPPSSISYNEQFF	TGTGCCAGCTCACCACCCTCTAGCATCTCCTACAATGAGCAGTTCTTC
NA	TRBV28	NA	TRBJ1-4	16	CASSPGTHTTNEKLFF	TGTGCCAGCAGTCCTGGGACACATACAACTAATGAAAAACTGTTTTTT
TRBD1	TRBV6-1	once	TRBJ2-3	14	CASRWDRGTDTQYF	TGTGCCAGCAGATGGGACAGAGGCACAGATACGCAGTATTTT
NA	TRBV4-3	NA	TRBJ2-4	14	CASSQGGVENIQYF	TGCGCCAGCAGCCAAGGAGGCGTGGAAAACATTCAGTACTTC
TRBD2	TRBV20-1	NA	TRBJ2-5	15	CSARASGGAEETQYF	TGCAGTGCTAGAGCTAGCGGGGGGGCCGAAGAGACCCAGTACTTC